This TCR beta chain comes out of a study of T cell repertoires in cytomegalovirus infection. The overall study: Use of recently identified HLA-C-restricted and well-studied HLA-B-restricted CMV epitopes was part of the study. Both CMV infection and a matching HLA type were indicated by public TCR beta signatures.

Comment on this clonotype: Its cognate antigen is unknown.

TCRdb re-called the reads with MiXCR, one entry per CDR3 protein. The repertoire has about 150,000 distinct CDR3 sequences, around 30% of them found once; the top ten carry roughly half. Broader study findings: The cumulative frequency of public TCR beta families distinguished individuals who carried CMV together with the relevant HLA. HLA-C-restricted CMV-specific TCR beta clonotypes were dominant in the ex vivo response.

The sample consisted of CD8+ T cells from cultured PBMCs, taken from culture after CMV antigen stimulation. The source of this sequence is a human donor in good health (CMV status not recorded). Some clones in this sample may be carry-over from other donors' samples.

This CDR3 reads CASSQGFSFMPQETQYF. In DNA, the CDR3 is TGCGCCAGCAGCCAAGGTTTCAGCTTCATGCCTCAAGAGACCCAGTACTTC. J is TRBJ2-5 and V is TRBV4-1; no clear D. This CDR3 region has 17 residues. Trimming shortened V by 1 base and J by 2 bases, and 17 bases separated the two germline ends. Germline lookup yields CDR1 MGHRA and CDR2 YSYEKL.